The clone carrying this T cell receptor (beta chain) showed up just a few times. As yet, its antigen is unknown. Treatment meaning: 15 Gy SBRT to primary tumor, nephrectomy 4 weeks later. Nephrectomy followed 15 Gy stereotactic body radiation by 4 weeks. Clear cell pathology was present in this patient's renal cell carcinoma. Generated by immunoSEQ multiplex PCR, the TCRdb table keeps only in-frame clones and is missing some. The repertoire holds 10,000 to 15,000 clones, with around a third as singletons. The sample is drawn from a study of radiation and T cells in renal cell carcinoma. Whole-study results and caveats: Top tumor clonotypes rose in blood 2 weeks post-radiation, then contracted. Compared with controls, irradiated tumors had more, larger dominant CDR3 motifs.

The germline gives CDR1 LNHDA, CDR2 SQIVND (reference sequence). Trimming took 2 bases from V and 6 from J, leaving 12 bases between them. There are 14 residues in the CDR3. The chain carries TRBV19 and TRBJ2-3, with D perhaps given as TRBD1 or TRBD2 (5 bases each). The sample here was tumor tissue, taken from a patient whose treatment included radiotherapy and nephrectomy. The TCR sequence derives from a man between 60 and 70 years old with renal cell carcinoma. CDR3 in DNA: TGTGCCAGTAGTATACAGGGTTGGGGGGATACGCAGTATTTT. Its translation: CASSIQGWGDTQYF. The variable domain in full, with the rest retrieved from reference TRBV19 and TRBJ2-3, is DGGITQSPKYLFRKEGQNVTLSCEQNLNHDAMYWYRQDPGQGLRLIYYSQIVNDFQKGDIAEGYSVSREKKESFPLTVTSAQKNPTAFYLCASSIQGWGDTQYFGPGTRLTVL.